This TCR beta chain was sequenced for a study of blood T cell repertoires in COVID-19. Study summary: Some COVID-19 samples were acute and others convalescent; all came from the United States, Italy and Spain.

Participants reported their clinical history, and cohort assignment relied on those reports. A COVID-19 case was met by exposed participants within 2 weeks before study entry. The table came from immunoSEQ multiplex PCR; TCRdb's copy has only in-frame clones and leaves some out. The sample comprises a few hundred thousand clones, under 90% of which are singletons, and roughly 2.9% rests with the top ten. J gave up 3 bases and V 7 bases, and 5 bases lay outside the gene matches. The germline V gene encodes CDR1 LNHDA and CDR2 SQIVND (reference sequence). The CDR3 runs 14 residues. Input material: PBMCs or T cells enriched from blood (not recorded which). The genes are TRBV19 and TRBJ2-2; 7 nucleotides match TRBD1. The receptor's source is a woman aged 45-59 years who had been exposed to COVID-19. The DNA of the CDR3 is TGTGCCAGTAAAGAGACAGGGTACACCGGGGAGCTGTTTTTT. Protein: CASKETGYTGELFF.